This T cell receptor (beta chain) was recorded in a study of shared clonotypes between healthy human individuals. Study overall: For every donor, three CD4 naive, three CD4 memory, two CD8 naive and one CD8 memory plates were used. Study observations and caveats: The study generally estimated greater richness for naive than memory subsets.

In the case of this clone: The antigen remains unidentified. The same CDR3 can be traced to other DNA sequences in this sample.

Genomic DNA of every subset was divided equally among multiple immunoSEQ plates. In the sorted-subset replicate PCRs, approximately 200 ng DNA, around 30,000 T cell genomes, was used. Generated by immunoSEQ multiplex PCR, the TCRdb table keeps only in-frame clones and is missing some. The sample lists about 2 million clones, roughly 96% occurring once. CDR1 is SGHRS, CDR2 YFSETQ, per germline. Trimming took off 2 bases at V and 4 bases at J, with 10 bases between the two ends. The CDR3 extends over 14 amino acids. The receptor's source is a man in his late teens or twenties in good health. This chain links TRBV5-1 with TRBJ1-5, with TRBD1 as a possible D gene (5 bases). The source material was naive CD4+ T cells sorted from blood. Subset noted: CD45RA+ positively selected. Here the CDR3 DNA reads TGCGCCAGCAGCTTTGGGGGAGTAAATCAGCCCCAGCATTTT. Translated: CASSFGGVNQPQHF.